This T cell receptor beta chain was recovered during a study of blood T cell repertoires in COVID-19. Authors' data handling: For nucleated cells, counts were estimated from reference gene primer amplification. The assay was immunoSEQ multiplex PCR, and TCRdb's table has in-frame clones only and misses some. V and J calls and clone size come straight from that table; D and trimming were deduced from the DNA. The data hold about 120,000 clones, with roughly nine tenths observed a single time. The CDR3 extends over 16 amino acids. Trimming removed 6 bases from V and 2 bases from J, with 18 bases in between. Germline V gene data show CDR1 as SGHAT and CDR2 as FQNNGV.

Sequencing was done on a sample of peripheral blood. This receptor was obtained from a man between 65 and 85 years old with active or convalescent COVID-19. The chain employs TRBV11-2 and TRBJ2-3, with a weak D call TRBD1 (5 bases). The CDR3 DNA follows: TGTGCCAGCAGGGGGCCCCTGGACGGATTCACAGATACGCAGTATTTT. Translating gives CASRGPLDGFTDTQYF. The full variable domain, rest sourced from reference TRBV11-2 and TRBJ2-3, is EAGVAQSPRYKIIEKRQSVAFWCNPISGHATLYWYQQILGQGPKLLIQFQNNGVVDDSQLPKDRFSAERLKGVDSTLKIQPAKLEDSAVYLCASRGPLDGFTDTQYFGPGTRLTVL.